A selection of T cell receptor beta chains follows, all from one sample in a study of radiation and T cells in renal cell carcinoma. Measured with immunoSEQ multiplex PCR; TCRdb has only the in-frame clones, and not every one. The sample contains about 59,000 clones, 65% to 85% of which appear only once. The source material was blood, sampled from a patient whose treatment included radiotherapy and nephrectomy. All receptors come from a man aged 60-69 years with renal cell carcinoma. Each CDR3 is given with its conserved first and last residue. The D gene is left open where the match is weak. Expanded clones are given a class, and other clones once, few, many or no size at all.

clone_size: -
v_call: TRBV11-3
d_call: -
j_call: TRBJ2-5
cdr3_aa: CASSRSEETQYF
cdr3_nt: TGTGCCAGCAGCCGATCTGAAGAGACCCAGTACTTC

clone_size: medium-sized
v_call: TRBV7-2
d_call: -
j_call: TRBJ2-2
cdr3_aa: CASSSFHRVTGELFF
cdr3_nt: TGTGCCAGCAGCTCCTTCCACCGGGTCACCGGGGAGCTGTTTTTT

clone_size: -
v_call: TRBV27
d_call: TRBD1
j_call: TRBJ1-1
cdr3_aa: CASSFLGQTNTEAFF
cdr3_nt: TGTGCCAGCAGTTTTTTGGGACAGACAAACACTGAAGCTTTCTTT

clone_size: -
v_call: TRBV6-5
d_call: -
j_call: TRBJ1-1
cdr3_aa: CASSLIWETEAFF
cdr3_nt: TGTGCCAGCAGTTTGATCTGGGAAACTGAAGCTTTCTTT

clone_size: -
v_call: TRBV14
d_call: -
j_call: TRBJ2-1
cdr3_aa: CASSQDSRVSHNEQFF
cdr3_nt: TGTGCCAGCAGCCAAGATAGCAGGGTCAGCCACAATGAGCAGTTCTTC

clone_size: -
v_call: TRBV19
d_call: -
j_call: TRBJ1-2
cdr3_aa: CASRFRDTPIPTF
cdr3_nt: TGTGCCAGTAGGTTCCGGGACACTCCCATTCCCACCTTC

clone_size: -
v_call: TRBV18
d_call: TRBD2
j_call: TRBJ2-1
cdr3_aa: CASSPMGLAGNNEQFF
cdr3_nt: TGTGCCAGCTCACCGATGGGACTAGCGGGAAACAATGAGCAGTTCTTC

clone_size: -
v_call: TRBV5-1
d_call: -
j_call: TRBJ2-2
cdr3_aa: CASRETGANTGELFF
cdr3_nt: TGCGCCAGCAGGGAGACAGGAGCAAACACCGGGGAGCTGTTTTTT

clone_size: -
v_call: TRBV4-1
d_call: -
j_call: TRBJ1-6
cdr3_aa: CASSQESTAYNSPLHF
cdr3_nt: TGCGCCAGCAGCCAAGAGTCGACAGCATATAATTCACCCCTCCACTTT

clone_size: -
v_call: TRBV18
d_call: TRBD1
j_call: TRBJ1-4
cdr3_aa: CASSPRRGQGSEKLFF
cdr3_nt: TGTGCCAGCTCACCACGGAGAGGACAGGGTAGTGAAAAACTGTTTTTT

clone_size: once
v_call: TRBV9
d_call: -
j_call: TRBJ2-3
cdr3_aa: CASSEADTQYF
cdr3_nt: TGTGCCAGCAGCGAGGCAGATACGCAGTATTTT

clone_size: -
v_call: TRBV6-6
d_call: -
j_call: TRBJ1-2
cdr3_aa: CASSYSMGWEGNGYTF
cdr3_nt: TGTGCCAGCAGTTACTCGATGGGATGGGAGGGGAATGGCTACACCTTC

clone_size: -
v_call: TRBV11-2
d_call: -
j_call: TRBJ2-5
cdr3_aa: CASSLSVSRAETQYF
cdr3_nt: TGTGCCAGCAGCTTATCCGTTAGCAGGGCAGAGACCCAGTACTTC

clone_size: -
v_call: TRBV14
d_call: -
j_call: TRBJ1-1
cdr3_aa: CASSQVRNTEAFF
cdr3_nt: TGTGCCAGCAGCCAAGTACGTAACACTGAAGCTTTCTTT

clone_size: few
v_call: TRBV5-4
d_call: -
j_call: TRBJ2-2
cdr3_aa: CASSRTGELFF
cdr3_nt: TGTGCCAGCAGCCGGACCGGGGAGCTGTTTTTT

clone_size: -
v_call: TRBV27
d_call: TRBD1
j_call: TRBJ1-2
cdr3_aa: CASRLTQGAGGYTF
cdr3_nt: TGTGCCAGCAGACTAACACAGGGGGCAGGTGGCTACACCTTC

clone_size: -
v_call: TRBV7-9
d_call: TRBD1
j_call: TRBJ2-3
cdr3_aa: CASSFWTGPISTDTQYF
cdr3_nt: TGTGCCAGCAGCTTCTGGACAGGGCCTATAAGCACAGATACGCAGTATTTT

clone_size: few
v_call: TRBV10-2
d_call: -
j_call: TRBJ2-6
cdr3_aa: CASSEPPGANVLTF
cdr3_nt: TGCGCCAGCAGTGAGCCCCCTGGGGCCAACGTCCTGACTTTC

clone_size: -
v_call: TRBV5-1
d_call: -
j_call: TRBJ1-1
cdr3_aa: CASRGGAALKGTEAFF
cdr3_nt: TGCGCCAGCCGAGGTGGGGCCGCTCTTAAGGGCACTGAAGCTTTCTTT

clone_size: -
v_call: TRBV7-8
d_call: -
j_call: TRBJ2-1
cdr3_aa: CASSLAGLSNEQFF
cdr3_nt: TGTGCCAGCAGCTTAGCGGGATTGAGCAATGAGCAGTTCTTC

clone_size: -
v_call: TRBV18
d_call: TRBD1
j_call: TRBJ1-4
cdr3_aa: CASSQQGNYAEKLFF
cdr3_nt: TGTGCCAGCTCACAACAGGGGAATTATGCTGAAAAACTGTTTTTT

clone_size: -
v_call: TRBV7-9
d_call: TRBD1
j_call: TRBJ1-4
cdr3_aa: CASSTGTGDGDKEKLFF
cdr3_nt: TGTGCCAGCAGCACCGGGACAGGGGACGGGGATAAGGAAAAACTGTTTTTT

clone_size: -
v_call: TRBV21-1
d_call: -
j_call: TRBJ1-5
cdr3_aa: CASSKRRANQPQHF
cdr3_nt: TGTGCCAGCAGCAAAAGAAGGGCCAATCAGCCCCAGCATTTT

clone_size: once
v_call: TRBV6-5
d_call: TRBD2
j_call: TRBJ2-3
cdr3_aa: CASSWGGRVTDTQYF
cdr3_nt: TGTGCCAGCAGTTGGGGCGGGAGGGTCACAGATACGCAGTATTTT

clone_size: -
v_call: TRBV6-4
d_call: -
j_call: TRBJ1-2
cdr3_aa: CASREQEGANYGYTF
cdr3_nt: TGTGCCAGCAGAGAGCAAGAAGGGGCTAACTATGGCTACACCTTC

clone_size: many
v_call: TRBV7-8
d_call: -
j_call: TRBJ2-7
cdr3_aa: CASTLRRERGYEQYF
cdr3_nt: TGTGCCAGCACCCTTCGGAGGGAGAGAGGGTACGAGCAGTACTTC

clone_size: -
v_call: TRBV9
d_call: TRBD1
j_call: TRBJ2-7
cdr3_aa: CASSDPGTGEHEQYF
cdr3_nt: TGTGCCAGCAGCGATCCCGGGACAGGGGAACACGAGCAGTACTTC

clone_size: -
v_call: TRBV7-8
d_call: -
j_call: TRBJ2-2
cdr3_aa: CASSLGQTNTGELFF
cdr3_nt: TGTGCCAGCAGCTTAGGACAGACAAACACCGGGGAGCTGTTTTTT

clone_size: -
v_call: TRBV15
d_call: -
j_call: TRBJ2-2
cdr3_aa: CATSRGEDSQNTGELFF
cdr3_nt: TGTGCCACCAGCAGAGGCGAGGACAGCCAGAACACCGGGGAGCTGTTTTTT

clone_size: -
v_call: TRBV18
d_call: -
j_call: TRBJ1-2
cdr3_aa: CASSPDRGYTF
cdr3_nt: TGTGCCAGCTCACCGGACAGAGGCTACACCTTC

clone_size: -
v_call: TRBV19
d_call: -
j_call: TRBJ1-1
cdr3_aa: CASSIGDLLNTEAFF
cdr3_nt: TGTGCCAGTAGTATAGGAGATCTACTGAACACTGAAGCTTTCTTT

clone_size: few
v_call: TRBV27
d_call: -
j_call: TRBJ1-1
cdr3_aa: CASSLGGETEAFF
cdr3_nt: TGTGCCAGCAGTTTGGGGGGCGAAACTGAAGCTTTCTTT

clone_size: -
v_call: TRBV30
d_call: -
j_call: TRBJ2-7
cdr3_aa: CAWSAGPYEQYF
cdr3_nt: TGTGCCTGGAGTGCCGGGCCTTATGAGCAGTACTTC

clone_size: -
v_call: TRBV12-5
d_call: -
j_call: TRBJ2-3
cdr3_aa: CASGFSYPPDTQYF
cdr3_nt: TGTGCTAGTGGGTTCTCCTATCCCCCAGATACGCAGTATTTT

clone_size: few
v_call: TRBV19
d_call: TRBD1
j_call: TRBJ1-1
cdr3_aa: CASSKDRFEAFF
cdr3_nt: TGTGCCAGTAGTAAGGACAGGTTTGAAGCTTTCTTT

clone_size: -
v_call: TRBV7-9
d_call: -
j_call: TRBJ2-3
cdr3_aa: CASSLVREFITDTQYF
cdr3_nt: TGTGCCAGCAGCTTAGTGCGGGAATTTATCACAGATACGCAGTATTTT

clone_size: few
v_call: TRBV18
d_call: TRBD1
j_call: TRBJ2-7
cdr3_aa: CASSPIQGDEQYF
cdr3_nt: TGTGCCAGCTCACCAATACAGGGGGACGAGCAGTACTTC

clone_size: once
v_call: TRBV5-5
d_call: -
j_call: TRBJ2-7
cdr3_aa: CASSLTHRGVYEQYF
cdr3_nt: TGTGCCAGCAGCTTAACCCACCGAGGGGTCTACGAGCAGTACTTC

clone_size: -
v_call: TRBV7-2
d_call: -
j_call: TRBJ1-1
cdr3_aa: CASSRWNPTGFEAFF
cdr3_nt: TGTGCCAGCAGCCGTTGGAACCCCACAGGGTTTGAAGCTTTCTTT

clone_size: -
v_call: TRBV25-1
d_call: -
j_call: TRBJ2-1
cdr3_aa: CATTLGGARSEQFF
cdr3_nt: TGTGCCACCACCCTGGGGGGGGCGCGAAGTGAGCAGTTCTTC

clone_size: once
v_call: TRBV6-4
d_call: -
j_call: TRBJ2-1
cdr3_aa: CASRSGPGEQFF
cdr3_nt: TGTGCCAGCAGGTCGGGCCCCGGGGAGCAGTTCTTC

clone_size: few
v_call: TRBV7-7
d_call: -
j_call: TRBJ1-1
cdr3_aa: CASSLFQGTEAFF
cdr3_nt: TGTGCCAGCAGCTTATTTCAGGGGACTGAAGCTTTCTTT

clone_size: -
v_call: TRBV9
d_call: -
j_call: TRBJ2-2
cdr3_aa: CASSVGTNTGELFF
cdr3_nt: TGTGCCAGCAGCGTAGGGACCAACACCGGGGAGCTGTTTTTT

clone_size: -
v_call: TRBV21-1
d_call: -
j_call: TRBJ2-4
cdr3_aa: CASIPDGKNIQYF
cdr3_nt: TGTGCCAGCATCCCGGACGGCAAAAACATTCAGTACTTC

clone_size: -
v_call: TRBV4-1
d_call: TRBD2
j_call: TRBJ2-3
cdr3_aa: CASSQGLAGTDTQYF
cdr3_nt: TGCGCCAGCAGCCAGGGGCTAGCGGGCACAGATACGCAGTATTTT

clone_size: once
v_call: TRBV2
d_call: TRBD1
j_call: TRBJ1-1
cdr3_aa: CASSQTGDGVVGTEAFF
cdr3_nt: TGTGCCAGCAGCCAAACAGGGGACGGTGTTGTTGGAACTGAAGCTTTCTTT

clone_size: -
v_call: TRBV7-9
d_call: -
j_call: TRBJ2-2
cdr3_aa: CASSFGLIDTGELFF
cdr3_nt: TGTGCCAGCAGCTTCGGACTAATCGACACCGGGGAGCTGTTTTTT

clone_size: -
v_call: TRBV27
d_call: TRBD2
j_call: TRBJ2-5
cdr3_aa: CASSPRTSGVETQYF
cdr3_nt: TGTGCCAGCAGCCCCCGGACTAGCGGGGTAGAGACCCAGTACTTC

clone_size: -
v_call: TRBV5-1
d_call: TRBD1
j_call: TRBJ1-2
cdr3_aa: CASSPMTGADNYGYTF
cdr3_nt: TGCGCCAGCAGCCCGATGACAGGGGCGGACAACTATGGCTACACCTTC

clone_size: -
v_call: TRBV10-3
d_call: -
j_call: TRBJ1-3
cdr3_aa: CAISVSGKSGNTIYF
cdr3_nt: TGTGCCATCAGTGTTTCAGGAAAATCTGGAAACACCATATATTTT